Listed below are T cell receptor beta chains from one sample, sequenced in a study of blood T cell repertoires in acute mononucleosis. Clones were read by immunoSEQ multiplex PCR, and TCRdb kept only the in-frame ones, dropping some. In the table there are 1,500 to 1,600 clones, 20% to 30% of which are singletons. The sample here was EBV YVL epitope tetramer+ CD8+ T cells sorted from PBMCs, taken during convalescence from infectious mononucleosis. These receptors came from a woman younger than 35 with infectious mononucleosis caused by EBV. CDR3s include the opening cysteine and the closing phenylalanine or tryptophan. A D gene is named only where the DNA matches it firmly. Expanded clones get a size class; other rows say once, few or many, or leave the size out.

clone_size: few
j_call: TRBJ2-7
d_call: TRBD2
v_call: TRBV7-6
cdr3_nt: TGTGCCAGCAGTTTATCGATCCGGGAGGCTCTCTACGAGCAGTACTTC
cdr3_aa: CASSLSIREALYEQYF

clone_size: few
j_call: TRBJ2-3
d_call: -
v_call: TRBV2
cdr3_nt: TGTGCCAGCACCCTAGGGGATACGCAGTATTTT
cdr3_aa: CASTLGDTQYF

clone_size: many
j_call: TRBJ2-1
d_call: TRBD2
v_call: TRBV28
cdr3_nt: TGTGCCAGCAGACAACTAGCGGGAGAGTACAATGAGCAGTTCTTC
cdr3_aa: CASRQLAGEYNEQFF

clone_size: -
j_call: TRBJ1-1
d_call: -
v_call: TRBV7-2
cdr3_nt: TGTGCCAGCAGGCAACAGGGATCCACTGAAGCTTTCTTT
cdr3_aa: CASRQQGSTEAFF

clone_size: many
j_call: TRBJ1-1
d_call: -
v_call: TRBV11-2
cdr3_nt: TGTGCCAGCAGACCTCTCCTCGGGGGCGGCACTGAAGCTTTCTTT
cdr3_aa: CASRPLLGGGTEAFF

clone_size: -
j_call: TRBJ2-1
d_call: TRBD1
v_call: TRBV29-1
cdr3_nt: TGCAGCGTAGGAGGGACAGGGTCCGGGACTAACAGGGCATACTCCTACAATGAGCAGTTCTTC
cdr3_aa: CSVGGTGSGTNRAYSYNEQFF

clone_size: -
j_call: TRBJ2-1
d_call: TRBD2
v_call: TRBV29-1
cdr3_nt: TGCAGAGTAGGAGGGACAGGTTCCGGGACTAGCGGGGCATACTCCTACAATGAGCAGTTCTTC
cdr3_aa: CRVGGTGSGTSGAYSYNEQFF

clone_size: few
j_call: TRBJ2-1
d_call: TRBD2
v_call: TRBV7-6
cdr3_nt: TGTGCCAGCAGACAACTAGCGGGAGAGTACAATGAGCAGTTCTTC
cdr3_aa: CASRQLAGEYNEQFF

clone_size: -
j_call: TRBJ1-5
d_call: -
v_call: TRBV28
cdr3_nt: TGTGCCAGCAGACCTCTCCTCGGGGGCGGCCAGCCCCAGCATTTT
cdr3_aa: CASRPLLGGGQPQHF

clone_size: few
j_call: TRBJ2-1
d_call: TRBD2
v_call: TRBV29-1
cdr3_nt: TGCAGCGTAGGCGGGACCGGGGCCGGGGCTAGCGGGGCATACTCCTACAATGAGCAGTTCTTC
cdr3_aa: CSVGGTGAGASGAYSYNEQFF

clone_size: few
j_call: TRBJ2-4
d_call: -
v_call: TRBV29-1
cdr3_nt: TGCAGCGTTGTTCTGGCGGGTCTAGCCAAAAACATTCAGTACTTC
cdr3_aa: CSVVLAGLAKNIQYF

clone_size: many
j_call: TRBJ1-2
d_call: -
v_call: TRBV13
cdr3_nt: TGTGCCAGCAGTTATATCGGGGTTGGCTACACCTTC
cdr3_aa: CASSYIGVGYTF

clone_size: many
j_call: TRBJ2-7
d_call: -
v_call: TRBV6-1
cdr3_nt: TGCGCCAGCATGCTCCCTTTTGGTGACGAGCAGTACTTC
cdr3_aa: CASMLPFGDEQYF

clone_size: -
j_call: TRBJ1-2
d_call: -
v_call: TRBV5-8
cdr3_nt: TGTGCCAGCAGCCCCGGCTCGAGCCTTAGGGGCTACACCTTC
cdr3_aa: CASSPGSSLRGYTF

clone_size: large
j_call: TRBJ2-5
d_call: TRBD1
v_call: TRBV7-9
cdr3_nt: TGTGCCAGCAGCGCGCTACGGGACAGGGGGAACCAAGAGACCCAGTACTTC
cdr3_aa: CASSALRDRGNQETQYF

clone_size: few
j_call: TRBJ2-1
d_call: -
v_call: TRBV6-5
cdr3_nt: TGTGCCAGCAGTGCCCTACTTGGGTCAGCGTCGACGCAGTTCTTC
cdr3_aa: CASSALLGSASTQFF

clone_size: -
j_call: TRBJ1-2
d_call: -
v_call: TRBV27
cdr3_nt: TGTGCCAGCAGCAACCTCGGGACAACTAACTATGGCTACACCTTC
cdr3_aa: CASSNLGTTNYGYTF

clone_size: few
j_call: TRBJ1-2
d_call: -
v_call: TRBV28
cdr3_nt: TGTGCCAGCAGTTACGTCGGAGTTGGCTACACCTTC
cdr3_aa: CASSYVGVGYTF

clone_size: few
j_call: TRBJ2-1
d_call: -
v_call: TRBV6-5
cdr3_nt: TGTGCCAGCAGCTTCGACCCAGGGTACAATGAGCAGTTCTTC
cdr3_aa: CASSFDPGYNEQFF

clone_size: few
j_call: TRBJ2-1
d_call: -
v_call: TRBV19
cdr3_nt: TGTGCCAGCAGCGACTACAATGAGCAGTTCTTC
cdr3_aa: CASSDYNEQFF

clone_size: -
j_call: TRBJ2-1
d_call: -
v_call: TRBV2
cdr3_nt: TGTGCCAGCAGCTTCGACCCAGGGTACAATGAGCAGTTCTTC
cdr3_aa: CASSFDPGYNEQFF

clone_size: few
j_call: TRBJ2-1
d_call: TRBD2
v_call: TRBV29-1
cdr3_nt: TGCAGCGTAGGCGTGACAGGGTCCGGGACTAGCGGGGCATACTCCTACAATGAGCAGTTCTTC
cdr3_aa: CSVGVTGSGTSGAYSYNEQFF

clone_size: -
j_call: TRBJ2-1
d_call: -
v_call: TRBV6-5
cdr3_nt: TGTGCCAGCAGCGACTACAATGAGTTCTTC
cdr3_aa: CASSDYNEFF

clone_size: many
j_call: TRBJ2-1
d_call: -
v_call: TRBV10-2
cdr3_nt: TGTGCCAGCAGCGACTACAATGAGCAGTTCTTC
cdr3_aa: CASSDYNEQFF

clone_size: -
j_call: TRBJ2-1
d_call: -
v_call: TRBV29-1
cdr3_nt: TGCAGCGTAGGAGGGACAGGGTCCGGGAGTAGCGGGGCATACTCCTACTATGAGCAGTTCTTC
cdr3_aa: CSVGGTGSGSSGAYSYYEQFF

clone_size: many
j_call: TRBJ2-1
d_call: TRBD1
v_call: TRBV28
cdr3_nt: TGTGCCAGCAGTGATTGGCAGGGGGAATCAAATGAGCAGTTCTTC
cdr3_aa: CASSDWQGESNEQFF

clone_size: -
j_call: TRBJ2-1
d_call: TRBD2
v_call: TRBV29-1
cdr3_nt: TGCAGCGTAGGAAGGACAGGGTCCGGGACTAGCGGGGCATACTCCTACAACGAGCAGTTCTTC
cdr3_aa: CSVGRTGSGTSGAYSYNEQFF

clone_size: many
j_call: TRBJ2-3
d_call: -
v_call: TRBV10-3
cdr3_nt: TGTGCCAGCAGTGCCCTACTTGGGTCAGCGTCGACGCAGTATTTT
cdr3_aa: CASSALLGSASTQYF

clone_size: few
j_call: TRBJ2-1
d_call: TRBD1
v_call: TRBV2
cdr3_nt: TGTGCCAGCAGGGGGACAGGGGGCCTATACAATGAGCAGTTCTTC
cdr3_aa: CASRGTGGLYNEQFF

clone_size: -
j_call: TRBJ1-2
d_call: -
v_call: TRBV29-1
cdr3_nt: TGCAGAGACCAGGGATCAAACTATGGCTACACCTTC
cdr3_aa: CRDQGSNYGYTF

clone_size: many
j_call: TRBJ2-1
d_call: -
v_call: TRBV28
cdr3_nt: TGTGCCAGCAGTCCCATGGGGGGTGAGCAGTTCTTC
cdr3_aa: CASSPMGGEQFF

clone_size: -
j_call: TRBJ2-1
d_call: TRBD2
v_call: TRBV29-1
cdr3_nt: TGCAGCGTAGGAGGGACAGGGTCTGGGACTAGCGGGGCATACTCCTACAATGAGCAGCTCTTC
cdr3_aa: CSVGGTGSGTSGAYSYNEQLF

clone_size: -
j_call: TRBJ1-1
d_call: -
v_call: TRBV7-2
cdr3_nt: TGTGCCAGCAGCTTAGGTGCTCTTCTCGGCACTGGAGCTTTCTTT
cdr3_aa: CASSLGALLGTGAFF

clone_size: many
j_call: TRBJ1-1
d_call: -
v_call: TRBV13
cdr3_nt: TGTGCCAGCAGGCAACAGGGATCCACTGAAGCTTTCTTT
cdr3_aa: CASRQQGSTEAFF

clone_size: -
j_call: TRBJ2-1
d_call: TRBD2
v_call: TRBV29-1
cdr3_nt: TGCTGCGTAGGAGTGACAGGTTCCGGGACTAGCGGGGCATACTCCTACAATGAGCAGTTCTTC
cdr3_aa: CCVGVTGSGTSGAYSYNEQFF

clone_size: -
j_call: TRBJ2-2
d_call: TRBD2
v_call: TRBV5-6
cdr3_nt: TGTGCCAGCAGCCTTAGCGGGAGTCGGACCGGGGAGCTGTTTTTT
cdr3_aa: CASSLSGSRTGELFF

clone_size: few
j_call: TRBJ1-5
d_call: TRBD1
v_call: TRBV28
cdr3_nt: TGTGCCAGCAGTTCACTCAGGGGGAGAGATCAGCCCCAGCATTTT
cdr3_aa: CASSSLRGRDQPQHF

clone_size: -
j_call: TRBJ2-3
d_call: TRBD2
v_call: TRBV30
cdr3_nt: TGTGCCTGGTCAGCGGGAAACTCTGATACGCAGTATTTT
cdr3_aa: CAWSAGNSDTQYF

clone_size: many
j_call: TRBJ2-1
d_call: -
v_call: TRBV7-6
cdr3_nt: TGTGCCAGCAGGGGGTTGAGGATAGAGCAGTTCTTC
cdr3_aa: CASRGLRIEQFF

clone_size: -
j_call: TRBJ1-2
d_call: -
v_call: TRBV27
cdr3_nt: TGTGCCAGCAGCCCCGGGCCCGGGAGCTACACCTTC
cdr3_aa: CASSPGPGSYTF

clone_size: few
j_call: TRBJ2-1
d_call: TRBD2
v_call: TRBV29-1
cdr3_nt: TGCAGCGTAGGGGGGGCAGGGTCCGGGACTAGCGGGGCATACTCCTACAATGAGCAGTTCTTC
cdr3_aa: CSVGGAGSGTSGAYSYNEQFF

clone_size: medium-sized
j_call: TRBJ2-3
d_call: -
v_call: TRBV28
cdr3_nt: TGTGCCAGCACCCTAGGGGATACGCAGTATTTT
cdr3_aa: CASTLGDTQYF

clone_size: many
j_call: TRBJ2-7
d_call: TRBD2
v_call: TRBV6-5
cdr3_nt: TGTGCCAGCAGCTTAGTCCTAGCGGGAGTTCACGAGCAGTACTTC
cdr3_aa: CASSLVLAGVHEQYF

clone_size: few
j_call: TRBJ2-5
d_call: -
v_call: TRBV11-1
cdr3_nt: TGTGCCAGCAGCTCTTGGGACGCCGCTGGGACCCAGTACTTC
cdr3_aa: CASSSWDAAGTQYF

clone_size: many
j_call: TRBJ2-7
d_call: TRBD1
v_call: TRBV13
cdr3_nt: TGTGCCAGCAGTTGGACAGGTTCCTACGAGCAGTACTTC
cdr3_aa: CASSWTGSYEQYF

clone_size: -
j_call: TRBJ2-1
d_call: TRBD2
v_call: TRBV29-1
cdr3_nt: TGCAGCGTAGGAGGGACTGGGTCCGGGACTAGCGGGGCTTACTCCTTCAATGAGCAGTTCTTC
cdr3_aa: CSVGGTGSGTSGAYSFNEQFF

clone_size: many
j_call: TRBJ2-1
d_call: -
v_call: TRBV6-5
cdr3_nt: TGTGCCAGCAGCCGCTATAGCGATGAGCAGTTCTTC
cdr3_aa: CASSRYSDEQFF

clone_size: -
j_call: TRBJ2-1
d_call: TRBD2
v_call: TRBV29-1
cdr3_nt: TGCAGCGTAGGAGGGACAGGGTCCGGGACTAGCGGGGCTTACTCCTTCAATGAGCAGTTCTTC
cdr3_aa: CSVGGTGSGTSGAYSFNEQFF

clone_size: few
j_call: TRBJ2-1
d_call: TRBD2
v_call: TRBV29-1
cdr3_nt: TGCAGCTTAGGAGGTACAGGGGCCGGGACTAGCGGGTCATACTCCTACAATGAGCAGTTCTTC
cdr3_aa: CSLGGTGAGTSGSYSYNEQFF

clone_size: -
j_call: TRBJ2-1
d_call: TRBD1
v_call: TRBV2
cdr3_nt: TGTGCCAGCAGTGATTGGCAGGGGGAATCAACGCAGTTCTTC
cdr3_aa: CASSDWQGESTQFF

clone_size: -
j_call: TRBJ2-1
d_call: -
v_call: TRBV5-6
cdr3_nt: TGTGCCAGCAGCTTATCGGGGTATATCAATGAGCAGTTCTTC
cdr3_aa: CASSLSGYINEQFF

clone_size: -
j_call: TRBJ2-1
d_call: -
v_call: TRBV7-2
cdr3_nt: TGTGCCAGCAGGGGGTTGAGGATAGAGCAGTTCTTC
cdr3_aa: CASRGLRIEQFF

clone_size: -
j_call: TRBJ2-5
d_call: -
v_call: TRBV13
cdr3_nt: TGTGCCAGCAGACCTACTCTGGGGCAAGCGGAGACCCAGTACTTC
cdr3_aa: CASRPTLGQAETQYF

clone_size: -
j_call: TRBJ1-1
d_call: TRBD1
v_call: TRBV27
cdr3_nt: TGTGCCAGCAGTGTTCTGGGACAGACAATGAACTCTGAAGCTTTCTTT
cdr3_aa: CASSVLGQTMNSEAFF

clone_size: once
j_call: TRBJ2-6
d_call: -
v_call: TRBV5-1
cdr3_nt: TGCGCCAGCTGCGGTTCACAAAGTCGGGCCAACGTCCTGACTTTC
cdr3_aa: CASCGSQSRANVLTF

clone_size: -
j_call: TRBJ2-7
d_call: TRBD2
v_call: TRBV27
cdr3_nt: TGTGCCAGCAGTGCTTATAGCGGGAGCGCCTACGAGCAGTACTTC
cdr3_aa: CASSAYSGSAYEQYF